This T cell receptor beta chain emerged from a study of metastatic and nonmetastatic thyroid tumors. Whole-study context: Malignant and benign thyroid patients had repertoires compared in peripheral blood and tumor or nodule tissue.

This CDR3 contains 13 residues. In germline, CDR1 is DFQATT, CDR2 SNEGSKA (reference sequence). V gave up 6 bases and J gave up 7 bases, with 16 bases separating them. Every patient underwent thyroid surgery untreated. TCRdb reanalyzed the PCR reads with MiXCR. Of around 12,000 clones listed, about 12% are singletons. The V gene is TRBV20-1, the J gene TRBJ2-1, with a weak D call TRBD2 (6 bases). Sequencing input: blood. The clonotype originates from a female donor with papillary thyroid cancer or a benign thyroid nodule (not recorded which). Some clones in this sample may be carry-over from other donors' samples. This CDR3 reads CSAPGTAWNEQFF. CDR3 nucleotide sequence: TGCAGTGCACCCGGGACTGCGTGGAATGAGCAGTTCTTC.